A selection of T cell receptor beta chains follows, all from one sample in a study of shared clonotypes between healthy human individuals. Only in-frame clones appear in the TCRdb table, and some are missing; sequencing was by immunoSEQ multiplex PCR. The sample contains about 2 million clones, roughly 94% of which appear only once. Sequencing was carried out using naive CD4+ T cells sorted from blood. Receptors were obtained from a man aged 18 to 29 in good health. The CDR3 runs from the conserved cysteine through the conserved F or W. The order of the fields is clone size, D gene, V gene, J gene, CDR3 protein, CDR3 DNA. The D gene is left open where the match is weak. A row's size may be missing; if present it is once, few, many or a size class.

clone size: .
D gene: .
V gene: TRBV6-1
J gene: TRBJ2-7
CDR3 protein: CASIEQEAEQYF
CDR3 DNA: TGTGCCAGCATAGAACAGGAGGCCGAGCAGTACTTC

clone size: .
D gene: TRBD2
V gene: TRBV6-1
J gene: TRBJ2-3
CDR3 protein: CASSEARAGGGDTQYF
CDR3 DNA: TGTGCCAGCAGTGAAGCTCGAGCGGGAGGTGGAGATACGCAGTATTTT

clone size: .
D gene: .
V gene: TRBV6-5
J gene: TRBJ1-1
CDR3 protein: CASSYYLTGTEAFF
CDR3 DNA: TGTGCCAGCAGTTACTACCTCACGGGCACTGAAGCTTTCTTT

clone size: .
D gene: .
V gene: TRBV20-1
J gene: TRBJ1-4
CDR3 protein: CSARGEKLFF
CDR3 DNA: TGCAGTGCTAGAGGAGAAAAACTGTTTTTT

clone size: once
D gene: .
V gene: TRBV5-1
J gene: TRBJ2-4
CDR3 protein: CASSGGLEGTIQYF
CDR3 DNA: TGCGCCAGCTCAGGGGGACTCGAAGGTACCATTCAGTACTTC

clone size: .
D gene: TRBD1
V gene: TRBV29-1
J gene: TRBJ2-7
CDR3 protein: CSVGRRQGAKDEQYF
CDR3 DNA: TGCAGCGTTGGGAGACGACAGGGGGCTAAGGACGAGCAGTACTTC

clone size: .
D gene: .
V gene: TRBV6-5
J gene: TRBJ2-7
CDR3 protein: CASRYRDNEQYF
CDR3 DNA: TGTGCCAGCCGTTACAGGGATAACGAGCAGTACTTC

clone size: .
D gene: .
V gene: TRBV6-4
J gene: TRBJ1-5
CDR3 protein: CASSPDSNQPQHF
CDR3 DNA: TGTGCCAGCAGCCCGGACAGCAATCAGCCCCAGCATTTT

clone size: .
D gene: .
V gene: TRBV5-5
J gene: TRBJ1-4
CDR3 protein: CASSSGRYDAFEKLFF
CDR3 DNA: TGTGCCAGCAGCTCAGGACGGTACGACGCTTTTGAAAAACTGTTTTTT

clone size: .
D gene: .
V gene: TRBV2
J gene: TRBJ1-2
CDR3 protein: CASSSHSNYGYTF
CDR3 DNA: TGTGCCAGCAGTTCCCACTCGAACTATGGCTACACCTTC

clone size: .
D gene: .
V gene: TRBV6-5
J gene: TRBJ2-6
CDR3 protein: CASSPGFSGANVLTF
CDR3 DNA: TGTGCCAGCAGTCCAGGGTTCTCTGGGGCCAACGTCCTGACTTTC

clone size: .
D gene: .
V gene: TRBV7-2
J gene: TRBJ2-7
CDR3 protein: CASSLQRRGISYEQYF
CDR3 DNA: TGTGCCAGCAGCTTACAGCGCCGTGGTATTAGCTACGAGCAGTACTTC

clone size: .
D gene: TRBD1
V gene: TRBV6-5
J gene: TRBJ2-5
CDR3 protein: CASRDTGGLETQYF
CDR3 DNA: TGTGCCAGCAGGGATACAGGGGGTTTGGAGACCCAGTACTTC

clone size: .
D gene: .
V gene: TRBV10-3
J gene: TRBJ2-2
CDR3 protein: CAISESYGGKELFF
CDR3 DNA: TGTGCCATCAGTGAGTCATATGGGGGGAAGGAGCTGTTTTTT

clone size: once
D gene: .
V gene: TRBV28
J gene: TRBJ1-6
CDR3 protein: CASSFINSPLHF
CDR3 DNA: TGTGCCAGCAGTTTTATTAATTCACCCCTCCACTTT

clone size: .
D gene: .
V gene: TRBV18
J gene: TRBJ1-1
CDR3 protein: CASSETTALNTEAFF
CDR3 DNA: TGTGCCAGCTCAGAAACGACAGCCTTGAACACTGAAGCTTTCTTT

clone size: .
D gene: .
V gene: TRBV29-1
J gene: TRBJ1-1
CDR3 protein: CSVDTQNTEAFF
CDR3 DNA: TGCAGCGTTGACACCCAGAACACTGAAGCTTTCTTT

clone size: .
D gene: .
V gene: TRBV11-3
J gene: TRBJ1-1
CDR3 protein: CASSLGQNTEAFF
CDR3 DNA: TGTGCCAGCAGCCTGGGGCAGAACACTGAAGCTTTCTTT

clone size: .
D gene: TRBD2
V gene: TRBV6-6
J gene: TRBJ2-1
CDR3 protein: CASTQGLASGYNEQFF
CDR3 DNA: TGTGCCAGCACCCAAGGGTTGGCTAGCGGATACAATGAGCAGTTCTTC

clone size: .
D gene: .
V gene: TRBV19
J gene: TRBJ1-2
CDR3 protein: CASRWEPNYGYTF
CDR3 DNA: TGTGCCAGTAGATGGGAACCTAACTATGGCTACACCTTC

clone size: .
D gene: TRBD2
V gene: TRBV4-3
J gene: TRBJ2-6
CDR3 protein: CASSPRLAGGSGANVLTF
CDR3 DNA: TGCGCCAGCAGCCCCAGACTAGCGGGAGGATCTGGGGCCAACGTCCTGACTTTC

clone size: .
D gene: TRBD2
V gene: TRBV6-5
J gene: TRBJ2-1
CDR3 protein: CASRMGLAGNNEQFF
CDR3 DNA: TGTGCCAGCAGGATGGGACTAGCGGGTAACAATGAGCAGTTCTTC

clone size: .
D gene: .
V gene: TRBV2
J gene: TRBJ1-1
CDR3 protein: CASTEELTTEAFF
CDR3 DNA: TGTGCCAGCACGGAAGAGCTAACCACTGAAGCTTTCTTT

clone size: .
D gene: .
V gene: TRBV4-3
J gene: TRBJ2-3
CDR3 protein: CASSQGDPVGADTQYF
CDR3 DNA: TGCGCCAGCAGCCAGGGGGACCCTGTAGGCGCAGATACGCAGTATTTT

clone size: .
D gene: .
V gene: TRBV2
J gene: TRBJ1-6
CDR3 protein: CASRDASSYNSPLHF
CDR3 DNA: TGTGCCAGCCGGGACGCCAGCTCCTATAATTCACCCCTCCACTTT

clone size: .
D gene: TRBD1
V gene: TRBV5-3
J gene: TRBJ1-1
CDR3 protein: CARSFARDRFLNTEAFF
CDR3 DNA: TGTGCCAGAAGTTTTGCCCGGGACAGATTTCTGAACACTGAAGCTTTCTTT

clone size: .
D gene: .
V gene: TRBV11-2
J gene: TRBJ2-7
CDR3 protein: CASSLAFRGSTYEQYF
CDR3 DNA: TGTGCCAGCAGCTTAGCCTTTAGGGGCAGTACCTACGAGCAGTACTTC

clone size: .
D gene: .
V gene: TRBV9
J gene: TRBJ1-2
CDR3 protein: CASSQEGGYTF
CDR3 DNA: TGTGCCAGCAGCCAAGAAGGGGGCTACACCTTC

clone size: .
D gene: .
V gene: TRBV4-1
J gene: TRBJ2-1
CDR3 protein: CASSLPPTVSYNEQFF
CDR3 DNA: TGCGCCAGCAGCCTCCCCCCGACAGTCTCCTACAATGAGCAGTTCTTC

clone size: .
D gene: .
V gene: TRBV5-1
J gene: TRBJ2-6
CDR3 protein: CASSAGQLSGANVLTF
CDR3 DNA: TGCGCCAGCAGCGCCGGACAGCTCTCTGGGGCCAACGTCCTGACTTTC

clone size: .
D gene: .
V gene: TRBV5-6
J gene: TRBJ2-6
CDR3 protein: CASSLVRLVPSGANVLTF
CDR3 DNA: TGTGCCAGCAGCTTGGTCCGTCTAGTCCCATCTGGGGCCAACGTCCTGACTTTC

clone size: .
D gene: .
V gene: TRBV10-3
J gene: TRBJ2-7
CDR3 protein: CAISEIKGGTAYEQYF
CDR3 DNA: TGTGCCATCAGCGAGATAAAGGGCGGGACAGCCTACGAGCAGTACTTC

clone size: .
D gene: .
V gene: TRBV5-6
J gene: TRBJ1-4
CDR3 protein: CASSLGLLNEKLFF
CDR3 DNA: TGTGCCAGCAGCTTGGGACTATTAAATGAAAAACTGTTTTTT

clone size: .
D gene: TRBD1
V gene: TRBV30
J gene: TRBJ1-1
CDR3 protein: CAWSWGDRDPFSAFF
CDR3 DNA: TGTGCCTGGAGTTGGGGGGACAGGGATCCCTTTTCGGCTTTCTTT

clone size: .
D gene: .
V gene: TRBV6-1
J gene: TRBJ2-6
CDR3 protein: CASSEDRTGANVLTF
CDR3 DNA: TGTGCCAGCAGTGAAGACAGGACTGGGGCCAACGTCCTGACTTTC

clone size: .
D gene: TRBD1
V gene: TRBV30
J gene: TRBJ1-6
CDR3 protein: CAWSVGTANWAPLHF
CDR3 DNA: TGTGCCTGGAGTGTAGGGACAGCGAATTGGGCACCCCTCCACTTT

clone size: .
D gene: .
V gene: TRBV29-1
J gene: TRBJ2-1
CDR3 protein: CSVNRGGPSNEQFF
CDR3 DNA: TGCAGCGTCAACAGGGGGGGTCCCTCAAATGAGCAGTTCTTC

clone size: .
D gene: .
V gene: TRBV19
J gene: TRBJ2-7
CDR3 protein: CASSRRGDSYEQYF
CDR3 DNA: TGTGCCAGTAGTAGGAGGGGGGATTCCTACGAGCAGTACTTC

clone size: .
D gene: .
V gene: TRBV6-1
J gene: TRBJ2-7
CDR3 protein: CASSAFGTAAYEQYF
CDR3 DNA: TGTGCCAGCAGTGCCTTCGGGACCGCCGCCTACGAGCAGTACTTC

clone size: .
D gene: .
V gene: TRBV28
J gene: TRBJ2-7
CDR3 protein: CASSSRDVLYEQYF
CDR3 DNA: TGTGCCAGCAGTTCCCGGGACGTCCTCTACGAGCAGTACTTC

clone size: .
D gene: TRBD1
V gene: TRBV6-6
J gene: TRBJ1-6
CDR3 protein: CASSYSRGPGATLHF
CDR3 DNA: TGTGCCAGCAGTTACTCGAGGGGGCCTGGGGCAACCCTCCACTTT

clone size: .
D gene: TRBD2
V gene: TRBV15
J gene: TRBJ2-1
CDR3 protein: CATSRGLAGVSDNEQFF
CDR3 DNA: TGTGCCACCAGCAGAGGACTAGCGGGAGTCTCTGACAATGAGCAGTTCTTC

clone size: .
D gene: TRBD2
V gene: TRBV5-4
J gene: TRBJ2-3
CDR3 protein: CASRLTSGRTDTQYF
CDR3 DNA: TGTGCCAGCAGACTGACTAGCGGCCGCACAGATACGCAGTATTTT

clone size: .
D gene: TRBD2
V gene: TRBV11-3
J gene: TRBJ2-4
CDR3 protein: CASSQGTSADLQYF
CDR3 DNA: TGTGCCAGCAGTCAAGGGACTAGCGCGGATCTTCAGTACTTC

clone size: .
D gene: .
V gene: TRBV11-3
J gene: TRBJ2-5
CDR3 protein: CASSRPGEETQYF
CDR3 DNA: TGTGCCAGCAGCCGACCCGGAGAAGAGACCCAGTACTTC

clone size: .
D gene: .
V gene: TRBV7-2
J gene: TRBJ2-7
CDR3 protein: CASSTSSVSYEQYF
CDR3 DNA: TGTGCCAGCAGCACCTCTAGCGTTTCCTACGAGCAGTACTTC

clone size: once
D gene: TRBD1
V gene: TRBV27
J gene: TRBJ2-2
CDR3 protein: CASSLYGTANTGELFF
CDR3 DNA: TGTGCCAGCAGTTTATATGGGACAGCGAACACCGGGGAGCTGTTTTTT

clone size: .
D gene: TRBD1
V gene: TRBV2
J gene: TRBJ1-1
CDR3 protein: CASRLDRTNTEAFF
CDR3 DNA: TGTGCCAGCAGACTGGACAGGACGAACACTGAAGCTTTCTTT

clone size: .
D gene: .
V gene: TRBV15
J gene: TRBJ1-5
CDR3 protein: CATSREGLSNQPQHF
CDR3 DNA: TGTGCCACCAGCAGAGAGGGCCTTAGCAATCAGCCCCAGCATTTT

clone size: .
D gene: TRBD1
V gene: TRBV28
J gene: TRBJ2-1
CDR3 protein: CASSFGWGQVNEQFF
CDR3 DNA: TGTGCCAGCAGTTTTGGGTGGGGACAGGTCAATGAGCAGTTCTTC

clone size: .
D gene: .
V gene: TRBV18
J gene: TRBJ2-1
CDR3 protein: CASSTSNNEQFF
CDR3 DNA: TGTGCCAGCTCAACATCCAACAATGAGCAGTTCTTC